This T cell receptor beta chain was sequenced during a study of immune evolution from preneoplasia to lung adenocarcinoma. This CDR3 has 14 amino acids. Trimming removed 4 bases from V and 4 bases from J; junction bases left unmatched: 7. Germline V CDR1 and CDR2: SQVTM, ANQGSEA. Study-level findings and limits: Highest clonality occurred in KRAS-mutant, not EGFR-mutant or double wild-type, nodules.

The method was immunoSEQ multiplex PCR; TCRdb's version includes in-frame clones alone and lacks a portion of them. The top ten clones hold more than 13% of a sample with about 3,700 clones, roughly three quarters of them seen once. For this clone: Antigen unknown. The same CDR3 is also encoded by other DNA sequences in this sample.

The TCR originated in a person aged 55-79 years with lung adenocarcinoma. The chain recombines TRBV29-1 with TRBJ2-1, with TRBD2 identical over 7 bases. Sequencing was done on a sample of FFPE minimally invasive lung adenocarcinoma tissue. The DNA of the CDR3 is TGCAGCGTTGGGGGGGGAGGGTCTTACAATGAGCAGTTCTTC. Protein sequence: CSVGGGGSYNEQFF.